Sequencing of this T cell receptor beta chain was carried out in a study of cytomegalovirus exposure and HLA in healthy donors. The study, taken as a whole, reports: Cytomegalovirus association was assigned to about 150 TCR beta chains.

This CDR3 has 15 residues. V dropped 0 bases and J dropped 6 bases, with 12 bases sitting between them. Germline CDR1 and CDR2: SNHLY and FYNNEI. Profiling relied on immunoSEQ multiplex PCR, and the TCRdb table lists in-frame clones only, not all of them. The data contain fewer than 95,000 clones, about 93% of them seen just once; the ten biggest clones take up roughly 0.6%. This clone has only a few counts. Its antigen is not known. The chain carries TRBV2 and TRBJ1-5, with D hard to call. This receptor was taken from a woman between 18 and 29 years old in good health and CMV-seronegative. The sequenced sample was PBMCs. The CDR3 DNA sequence: TGTGCCAGCAGTGAAGCGGGAGGGCGAGGTCAGCCCCAGCATTTT. Its protein product is CASSEAGGRGQPQHF. The whole variable domain, filled in from reference TRBV2 and TRBJ1-5, reads EPEVTQTPSHQVTQMGQEVILRCVPISNHLYFYWYRQILGQKVEFLVSFYNNEISEKSEIFDDQFSVERPDGSNFTLKIRSTKLEDSAMYFCASSEAGGRGQPQHFGDGTRLSIL.